This T cell receptor beta chain was identified in a study of blood T cell repertoires in COVID-19. Here immunoSEQ multiplex PCR was the method, and the copy in TCRdb shows in-frame clones only, minus some. The sample holds 200,000 to 250,000 clones, approximately 91% seen once. Sample: peripheral blood. This clonotype was obtained from a woman aged 60-75 years with acute or convalescent COVID-19.

CDR3 sequence: CASSLAATNEKLFF. CDR3 DNA sequence: TGTGCCAGCAGCTTGGCTGCAACTAATGAAAAACTGTTTTTT. This chain uses TRBV7-2 with TRBJ1-4; no firm D call. The CDR3 has 14 residues. V was shortened by 3 bases and J by 0 bases, with 5 bases between the two germline ends. Germline V CDR1 and CDR2: SGHTA, FQGNSA.